This TCR beta chain was recovered during a study of T cell changes during pregnancy in multiple sclerosis (dated 2019 in TCRdb). At the level of the whole study: Changes in the T cell repertoire over the course of pregnancy were examined in this study in women with multiple sclerosis.

Concerning this clone: It lacks a known antigen. No base-level quality is on record; no much larger clone is a single base apart.

In the germline V gene, CDR1 corresponds to SGHTA and CDR2 to FQGNSA. V ends up 1 base short and J 6 bases short, with an unmatched junction base count of 7. From cysteine to phenylalanine, the CDR3 is 16 amino acids long. The kept DNA is CDR3 alone, 48 bases in frame from the first base. Library preparation was by the immunoSEQ multiplex PCR assay. Sourced from immuneACCESS, this table was stored by TCRdb with only in-frame sequences that have V and J called. A share of the clones is absent; for the studies checked, an unresolved V gene accounts for under half, and the remainder has no known explanation. In all, the sample holds about 57,000 clones, and approximately 92% of those were seen once. The leading ten clones occupy roughly 0.71% of the sample.

The sequence links TRBV7-2 to TRBJ2-2, with 8 bases in between that match TRBD2. Here the sequenced sample was CD4+ T cells from peripheral blood mononuclear cells, taken in the third trimester of pregnancy. The origin of this receptor is a female donor with multiple sclerosis, enrolled in a pregnancy study. CDR3 region: CASSLVAGGGPGELFF. The nucleotide sequence reads as follows: TGTGCCAGCAGCTTAGTGGCGGGGGGCGGGCCCGGGGAGCTGTTTTTT.